This entry lists 10 T cell receptor beta chains sequenced from one sample in a study of T cell changes during pregnancy in multiple sclerosis. Some clones are missing from TCRdb's copy, which holds only in-frame ones; the method was immunoSEQ multiplex PCR. The sample shows 57,000 or so clones, approximately 86% of them seen only once. The specimen was peripheral blood, collected in the first trimester of pregnancy. The receptors were sampled from a female donor with multiple sclerosis, enrolled in a pregnancy study.

The chain has TRBV6-4 and TRBJ2-1, with TRBD2 matching 9 bases. V dropped 0 bases and J dropped 4; count of bases not matched to a gene: 1. The CDR3 is 15 residues long. Germline V gene sequence: CDR1 MRHNA, CDR2 SNTAGT. The CDR3 loop is CASSDSAGGYNEQFF. The DNA of the CDR3 is TGTGCCAGCAGTGACTCGGCGGGAGGGTACAATGAGCAGTTCTTC.

The chain has TRBV9 and TRBJ2-5; 10 bases line up with TRBD2. The CDR3 totals 16 residues. CDR1 is SGDLS and CDR2 is YYNGEE in the germline V gene. After removal of 1 base from V and 4 bases from J, the junction contained 7 bases not matched to a gene. In nucleotides, the CDR3 is TGTGCCAGCAGCGTATCCCCTAGCGGGAGAGGAGAGACCCAGTACTTC. This translates into CASSVSPSGRGETQYF.

V gene TRBV9 combines with J gene TRBJ1-2; 7 bases line up with TRBD1. Germline CDR1 and CDR2: SGDLS and YYNGEE. The V gene end was trimmed by 0 bases and the J gene end by 4 bases; junction bases not matched to a gene: 9. This CDR3 has 16 amino acids. DNA for the CDR3: TGTGCCAGCAGCGTAGCTTCTTCGGGGACAGTCTATGGCTACACCTTC. This encodes CASSVASSGTVYGYTF.

In this sample, this clone turned up many times. The chain links TRBV7-2 to TRBJ1-1, with D maybe TRBD1 (6 bases). This CDR3 comprises 15 residues. Germline V gives CDR1 SGHTA, CDR2 FQGNSA. The V end lost 2 bases, the J end lost 0 bases, and 10 bases lay between the germline ends. As DNA, the CDR3 is TGTGCCAGCAGCTTACAACAGGGCCTGAACACTGAAGCTTTCTTT. Residues: CASSLQQGLNTEAFF.

CDR3 bases: TGTGCCATCTCGAGGGGGGAGACCCAGTACTTC. Encoded protein: CAISRGETQYF. The J gene is TRBJ2-5, the V gene TRBV6-5, with D possibly TRBD1 on 6 matching bases. The CDR3 runs 11 residues. Germline V gives CDR1 MNHEY, CDR2 SVGAGI. The V gene lost 10 bases and the J gene lost 5 bases, with 11 bases spanning the gap.

This chain connects TRBV30 to TRBJ2-2, with D perhaps TRBD1 (6 bases). CDR3 size: 14 residues. V lost 3 bases, J lost 4 bases, and 12 bases lay in between. Germline V CDR1 and CDR2: GTSNPN, SVGIG (reference sequence). The chain's CDR3 is CAWRGGAGTGELFF. CDR3 bases: TGTGCCTGGAGAGGGGGAGCCGGCACCGGGGAGCTGTTTTTT.

This chain joins TRBV7-3 and TRBJ1-1; tentatively, D is TRBD1 (6 bases). The V gene lost 5 bases and the J gene lost 0 bases, with 13 bases spanning the gap. Germline CDR1 and CDR2: SGHTA and FQGTGA. There are 15 residues in the CDR3. The CDR3 bases are TGTGCCAGCAGCGGATCCGGACAGATGAACACTGAAGCTTTCTTT. Its protein is CASSGSGQMNTEAFF.

The V call is TRBV7-2, the J call TRBJ2-3, with TRBD1 as a possible D gene (5 bases). The CDR3 loop spans 13 amino acids. The V gene's germline CDR1 is SGHTA and CDR2 FQGNSA. V was shortened by 11 bases and J by 4 bases, with 16 bases between the two germline ends. The CDR3 region has the DNA TGTGCCTTGGGGCGGTATAGGGCAGATACGCAGTATTTT. Amino acid sequence: CALGRYRADTQYF.

The CDR3 sequence: CASSLAQVYEQYF. The CDR3 DNA reads as TGTGCCAGCAGTTTAGCACAGGTCTACGAGCAGTACTTC. The chain couples TRBV28 to TRBJ2-7; a weak D match, TRBD1 (5 bases). CDR3 size: 13 residues. With 2 bases removed from V and 3 bases from J, the gap between germline ends came to 8 bases. CDR1 is MDHEN, CDR2 SYDVKM, per germline.

The J gene is TRBJ2-5, the V gene TRBV6-5; weak D call: TRBD2 (5 bases). The CDR3 contains 13 residues. V lost 2 bases and J lost 5, with 9 bases in between. Germline V CDR1 and CDR2: MNHEY, SVGAGI. The CDR3 sequence: CASSYVGVETQYF. CDR3 bases: TGTGCCAGCAGTTACGTGGGAGTGGAGACCCAGTACTTC.